The T cell receptor (beta chain) under discussion was sequenced for a study of graft-versus-host responses after intestinal transplantation. Overall study: Those transplanted obtained multivisceral, liver-intestinal, or isolated intestinal grafts. Study conclusions and caveats: GvH clones occurred in recipient marrow; some first appeared in ileum or blood. GvH clone levels peaked in circulation, and this peak was associated with early post-transplant HvG declines.

V gave up 5 bases and J gave up 1 base, with 14 bases separating them. The germline V gene has CDR1 SGHNT and CDR2 YENEEA. The CDR3 runs 15 residues. Note on this clone: The antigen is undetermined.

Clones were sequenced by immunoSEQ multiplex PCR, and TCRdb holds only the in-frame ones, with some missing. The table has 70,000 to 95,000 clones, about 90% seen once; the top ten hold around 0.1%. The sample in question was unstimulated CD4+ T cells sorted from spleen or lymph node cells, obtained before intestinal transplant. The chain has TRBV11-3 and TRBJ1-1; D may be TRBD1 (5 bases). This clonotype was obtained from a human donor who received an intestinal transplant. CDR3 nucleotides: TGTGCCAGCAGCCCCAGGGTCACAAAGAACACTGAAGCTTTCTTT. It yields the protein CASSPRVTKNTEAFF.